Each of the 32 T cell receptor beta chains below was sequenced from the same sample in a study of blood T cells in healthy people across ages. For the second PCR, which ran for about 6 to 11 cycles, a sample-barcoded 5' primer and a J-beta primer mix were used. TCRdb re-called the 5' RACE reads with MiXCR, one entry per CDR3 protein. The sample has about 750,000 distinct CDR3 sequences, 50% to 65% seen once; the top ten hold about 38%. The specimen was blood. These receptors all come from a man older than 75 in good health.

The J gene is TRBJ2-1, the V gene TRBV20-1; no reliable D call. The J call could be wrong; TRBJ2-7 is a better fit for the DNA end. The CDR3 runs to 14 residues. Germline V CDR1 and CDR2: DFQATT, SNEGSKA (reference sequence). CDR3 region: CSADGPLNRNEQYF. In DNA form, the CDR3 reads TGCAGTGCTGACGGGCCCTTAAATCGCAATGAGCAGTACTTC.

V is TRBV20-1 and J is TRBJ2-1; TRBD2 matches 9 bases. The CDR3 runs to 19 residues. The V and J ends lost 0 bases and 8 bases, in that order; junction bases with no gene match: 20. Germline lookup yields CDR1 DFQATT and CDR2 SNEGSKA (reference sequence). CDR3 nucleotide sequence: TGCAGTGCTAGAGATCCCGACCCGGCTAGCGGGAAAAGGGGGGATGAGCAGTTCTTC. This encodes CSARDPDPASGKRGDEQFF.

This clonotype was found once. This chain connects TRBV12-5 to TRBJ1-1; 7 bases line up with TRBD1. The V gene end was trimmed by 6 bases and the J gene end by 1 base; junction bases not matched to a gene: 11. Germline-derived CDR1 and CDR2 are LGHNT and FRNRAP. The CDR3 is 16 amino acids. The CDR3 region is CASGSGGRVPNTEAFF. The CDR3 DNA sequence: TGTGCTAGTGGATCAGGGGGAAGGGTCCCGAACACTGAAGCTTTCTTT.

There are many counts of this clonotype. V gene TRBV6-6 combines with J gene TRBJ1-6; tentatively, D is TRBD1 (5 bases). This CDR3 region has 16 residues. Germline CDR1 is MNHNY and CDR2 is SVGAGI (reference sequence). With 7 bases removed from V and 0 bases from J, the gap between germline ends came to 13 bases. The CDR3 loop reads CASTRDRSSYNSPLHF. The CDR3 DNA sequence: TGTGCCAGCACCCGGGACCGGAGCTCCTATAATTCACCCCTCCACTTT.

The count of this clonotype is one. CDR3 sequence: CASSLESGASYEQYF. In nucleotides, the CDR3 is TGCGCCAGCAGCTTGGAAAGCGGGGCCTCCTACGAGCAGTACTTC. V gene TRBV5-1 combines with J gene TRBJ2-7, with TRBD2 matching 7 bases. Germline assignment: CDR1 SGHRS and CDR2 YFSETQ. V dropped 0 bases and J dropped 0; count of bases not matched to a gene: 3. The CDR3 totals 15 residues. Variable domain in full (rest from reference TRBV5-1 and TRBJ2-7): KAGVTQTPRYLIKTRGQQVTLSCSPISGHRSVSWYQQTPGQGLQFLFEYFSETQRNKGNFPGRFSGRQFSNSRSEMNVSTLELGDSALYLCASSLESGASYEQYFGPGTRLTVT.

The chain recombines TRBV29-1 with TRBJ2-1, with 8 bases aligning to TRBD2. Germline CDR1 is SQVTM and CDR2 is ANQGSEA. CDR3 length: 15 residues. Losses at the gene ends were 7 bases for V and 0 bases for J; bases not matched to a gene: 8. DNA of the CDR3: TGCAGCGCCCCCGGGGGGGTCAGCTCCTACAATGAGCAGTTCTTC. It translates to CSAPGGVSSYNEQFF.

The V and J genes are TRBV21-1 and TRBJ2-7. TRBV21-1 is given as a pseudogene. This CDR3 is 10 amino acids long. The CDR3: CASPAHEQYF. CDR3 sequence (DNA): TGTGCCAGCCCCGCCCACGAGCAGTACTTC.

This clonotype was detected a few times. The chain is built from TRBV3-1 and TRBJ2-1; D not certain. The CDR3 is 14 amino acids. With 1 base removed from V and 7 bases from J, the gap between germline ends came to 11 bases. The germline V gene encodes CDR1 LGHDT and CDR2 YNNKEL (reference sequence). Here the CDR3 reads CASSQGAGSNEQFF. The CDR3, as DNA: TGTGCCAGCAGCCAAGGCGCCGGATCGAATGAGCAGTTCTTC.

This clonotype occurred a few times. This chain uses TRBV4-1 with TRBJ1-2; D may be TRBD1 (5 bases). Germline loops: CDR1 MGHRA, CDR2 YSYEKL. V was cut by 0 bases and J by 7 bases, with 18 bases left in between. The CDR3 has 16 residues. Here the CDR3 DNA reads TGCGCCAGCAGCCAAGAGGTCGGGGCTCCAACTAGTGGCTACACCTTC. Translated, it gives CASSQEVGAPTSGYTF.

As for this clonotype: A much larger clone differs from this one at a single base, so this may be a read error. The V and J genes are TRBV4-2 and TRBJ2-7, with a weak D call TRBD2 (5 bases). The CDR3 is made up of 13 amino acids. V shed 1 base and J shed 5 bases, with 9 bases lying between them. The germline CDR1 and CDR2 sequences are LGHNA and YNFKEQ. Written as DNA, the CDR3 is TGTGCCAGCAGCCAAGCGGGGAGCGACGAGCAGTACTTC. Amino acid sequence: CASSQAGSDEQYF.

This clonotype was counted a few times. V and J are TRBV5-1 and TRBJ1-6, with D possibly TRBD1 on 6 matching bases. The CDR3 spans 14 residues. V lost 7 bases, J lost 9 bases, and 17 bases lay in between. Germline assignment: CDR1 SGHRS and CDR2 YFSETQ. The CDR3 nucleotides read TGCGCCAGCGGACCGACAGGTTTTTCTTCACCCCTCCACTTT. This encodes CASGPTGFSSPLHF.

CDR3 loop: CSARDLGWYGYTF. The CDR3 region has the DNA TGCAGTGCTAGAGATCTGGGCTGGTATGGCTACACCTTC. The chain recombines TRBV20-1 with TRBJ1-2; D gene uncertain. Trimming removed 0 bases from V and 5 bases from J, with 10 bases in between. This CDR3 is 13 amino acids long. Germline V gene sequence: CDR1 DFQATT, CDR2 SNEGSKA (reference sequence).

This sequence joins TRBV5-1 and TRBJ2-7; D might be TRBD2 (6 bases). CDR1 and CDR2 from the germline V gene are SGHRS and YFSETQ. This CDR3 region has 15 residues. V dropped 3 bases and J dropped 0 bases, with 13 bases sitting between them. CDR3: CASSSTGGSSYEQYF. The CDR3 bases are TGCGCCAGCAGCTCCACCGGGGGATCCTCCTACGAGCAGTACTTC.

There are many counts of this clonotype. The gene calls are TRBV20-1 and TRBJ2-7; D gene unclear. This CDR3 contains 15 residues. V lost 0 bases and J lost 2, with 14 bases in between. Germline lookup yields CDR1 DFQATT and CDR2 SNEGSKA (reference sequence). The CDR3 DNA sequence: TGCAGTGCTAGAGATGTGAGACGGATAACCTACGAGCAGTACTTC. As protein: CSARDVRRITYEQYF.

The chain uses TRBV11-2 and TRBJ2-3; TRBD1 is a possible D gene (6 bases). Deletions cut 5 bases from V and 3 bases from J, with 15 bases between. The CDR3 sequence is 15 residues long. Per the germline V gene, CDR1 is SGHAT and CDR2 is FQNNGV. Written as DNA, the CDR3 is TGTGCCAGCAGCCCTACGACAGGAAGTACAGATACGCAGTATTTT. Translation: CASSPTTGSTDTQYF. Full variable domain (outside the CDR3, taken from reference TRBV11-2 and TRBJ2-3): EAGVAQSPRYKIIEKRQSVAFWCNPISGHATLYWYQQILGQGPKLLIQFQNNGVVDDSQLPKDRFSAERLKGVDSTLKIQPAKLEDSAVYLCASSPTTGSTDTQYFGPGTRLTVL.

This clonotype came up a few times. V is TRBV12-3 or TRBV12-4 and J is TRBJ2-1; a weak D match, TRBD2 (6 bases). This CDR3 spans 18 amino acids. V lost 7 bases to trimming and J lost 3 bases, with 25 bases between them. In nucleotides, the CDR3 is TGTGCCAGCACCCCGGGGGTCGAGGGGCCCCCAATCTACAATGAGCAGTTCTTC. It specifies CASTPGVEGPPIYNEQFF.

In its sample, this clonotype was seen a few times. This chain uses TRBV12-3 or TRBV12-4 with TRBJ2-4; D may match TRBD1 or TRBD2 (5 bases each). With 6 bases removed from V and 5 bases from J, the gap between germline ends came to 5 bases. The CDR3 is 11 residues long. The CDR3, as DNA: TGTGCCAGCAGGGGACAAAACATTCAGTACTTC. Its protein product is CASRGQNIQYF.

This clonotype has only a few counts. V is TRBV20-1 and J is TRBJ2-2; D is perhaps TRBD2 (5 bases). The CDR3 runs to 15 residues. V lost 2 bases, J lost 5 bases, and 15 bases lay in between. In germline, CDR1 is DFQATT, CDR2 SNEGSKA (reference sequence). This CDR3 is CSARSVLAHTGELFF. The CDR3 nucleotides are TGCAGTGCTAGATCCGTCCTAGCCCATACCGGGGAGCTGTTTTTT.

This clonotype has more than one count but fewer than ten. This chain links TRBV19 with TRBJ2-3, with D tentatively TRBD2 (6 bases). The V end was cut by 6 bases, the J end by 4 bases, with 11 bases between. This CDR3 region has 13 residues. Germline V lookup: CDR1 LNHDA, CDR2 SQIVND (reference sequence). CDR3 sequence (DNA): TGTGCCAGTAGGTGGGGGGAAGCAGATACGCAGTATTTT. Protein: CASRWGEADTQYF.

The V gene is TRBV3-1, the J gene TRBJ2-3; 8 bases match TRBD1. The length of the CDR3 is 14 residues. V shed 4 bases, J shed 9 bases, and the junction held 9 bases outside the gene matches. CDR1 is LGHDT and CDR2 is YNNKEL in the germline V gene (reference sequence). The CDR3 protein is CASSPPGRQGTQYF. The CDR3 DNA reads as TGTGCCAGCAGCCCCCCGGGGAGACAGGGGACGCAGTATTTT.

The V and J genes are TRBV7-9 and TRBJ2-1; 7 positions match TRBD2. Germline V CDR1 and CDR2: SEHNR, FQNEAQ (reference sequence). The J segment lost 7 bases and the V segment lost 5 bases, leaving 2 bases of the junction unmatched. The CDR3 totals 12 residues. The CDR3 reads CASSGSGNEQFF. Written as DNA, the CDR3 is TGTGCCAGCAGCGGTAGCGGGAATGAGCAGTTCTTC.

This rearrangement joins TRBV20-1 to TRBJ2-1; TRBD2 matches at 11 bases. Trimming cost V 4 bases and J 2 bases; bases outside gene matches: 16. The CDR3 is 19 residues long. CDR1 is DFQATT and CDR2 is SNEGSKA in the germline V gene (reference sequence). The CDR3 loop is CSAKVRASGRTDPYNEQFF. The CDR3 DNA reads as TGCAGTGCTAAAGTTCGGGCTAGCGGGAGGACCGACCCCTACAATGAGCAGTTCTTC.

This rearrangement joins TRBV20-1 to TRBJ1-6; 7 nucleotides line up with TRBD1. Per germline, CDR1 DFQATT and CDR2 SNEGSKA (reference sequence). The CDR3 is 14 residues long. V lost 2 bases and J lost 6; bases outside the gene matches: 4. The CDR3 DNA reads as TGCAGTGCTAGAACCGGGACAGCTAATTCACCCCTCCACTTT. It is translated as CSARTGTANSPLHF.

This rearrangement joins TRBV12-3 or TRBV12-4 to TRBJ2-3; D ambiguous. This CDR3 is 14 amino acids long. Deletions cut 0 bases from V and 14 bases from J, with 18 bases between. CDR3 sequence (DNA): TGTGCCAGCAGTTTAGCCCGTCGGTACAGATACGCGTATTTT. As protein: CASSLARRYRYAYF.

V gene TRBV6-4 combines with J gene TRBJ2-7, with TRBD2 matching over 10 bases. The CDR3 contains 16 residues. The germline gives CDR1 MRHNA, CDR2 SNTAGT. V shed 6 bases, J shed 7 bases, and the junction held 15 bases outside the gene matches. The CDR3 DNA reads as TGTGCCAGCAGCGGACGCCCTAGCGGGAGCGTGAATGAGCAGTACTTC. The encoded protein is CASSGRPSGSVNEQYF.

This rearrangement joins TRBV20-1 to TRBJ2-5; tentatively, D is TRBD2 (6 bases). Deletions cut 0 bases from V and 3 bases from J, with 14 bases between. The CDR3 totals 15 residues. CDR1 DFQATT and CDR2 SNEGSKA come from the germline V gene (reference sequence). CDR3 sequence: CSARDGSSGEETQYF. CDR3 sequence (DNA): TGCAGTGCTAGAGATGGAAGTAGCGGAGAAGAGACCCAGTACTTC.

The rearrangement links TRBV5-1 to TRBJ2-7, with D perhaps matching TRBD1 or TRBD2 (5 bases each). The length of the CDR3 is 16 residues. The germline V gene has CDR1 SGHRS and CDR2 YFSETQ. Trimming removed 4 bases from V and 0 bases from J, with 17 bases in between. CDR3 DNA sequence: TGCGCCAGCAGCCCGGGGCTTAGCGCCGGCTCCTACGAGCAGTACTTC. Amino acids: CASSPGLSAGSYEQYF.

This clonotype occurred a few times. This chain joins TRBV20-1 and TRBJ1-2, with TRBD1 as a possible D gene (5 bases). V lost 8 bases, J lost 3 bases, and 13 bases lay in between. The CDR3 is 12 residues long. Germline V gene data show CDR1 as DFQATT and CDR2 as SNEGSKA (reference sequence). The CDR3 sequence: CSLQERDYGYTF. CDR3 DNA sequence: TGCAGTCTACAGGAAAGGGACTATGGCTACACCTTC.

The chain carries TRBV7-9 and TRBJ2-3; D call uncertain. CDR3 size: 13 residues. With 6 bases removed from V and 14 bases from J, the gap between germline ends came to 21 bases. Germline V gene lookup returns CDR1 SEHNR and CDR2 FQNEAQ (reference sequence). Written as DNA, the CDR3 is TGTGCCAGCAGAGCTACAGATAACAGATACGCGTATTTT. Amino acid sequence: CASRATDNRYAYF.

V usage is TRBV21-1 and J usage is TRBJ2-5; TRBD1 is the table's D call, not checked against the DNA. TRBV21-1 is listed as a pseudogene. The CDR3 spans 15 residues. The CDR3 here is CASPRGRGPCETQYF. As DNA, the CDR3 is TGTGCCAGCCCCCGGGGGAGGGGGCCTTGTGAGACCCAGTACTTC.

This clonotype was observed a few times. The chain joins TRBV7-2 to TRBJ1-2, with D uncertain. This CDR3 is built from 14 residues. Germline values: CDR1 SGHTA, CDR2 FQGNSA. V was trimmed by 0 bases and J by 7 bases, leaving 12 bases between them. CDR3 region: CASSLAAQYSGYTF. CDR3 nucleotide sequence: TGTGCCAGCAGCTTAGCGGCCCAGTATAGTGGCTACACCTTC.

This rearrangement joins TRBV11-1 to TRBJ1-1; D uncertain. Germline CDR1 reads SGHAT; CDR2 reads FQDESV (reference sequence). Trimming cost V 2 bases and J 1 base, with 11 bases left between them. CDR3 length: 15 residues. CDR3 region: CASSLSMRTNTEAFF. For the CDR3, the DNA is TGTGCCAGCAGCTTAAGTATGAGAACGAACACTGAAGCTTTCTTT.